This entry concerns a single T cell receptor (beta chain). Its antigen remains undetermined. Base quality data are lacking; no much larger clone is found one base away. TCRbeta CDR3 regions were amplified from genomic DNA using the immunoSEQ Assay, a bias-controlled multiplex PCR. On the authors' methods: The number of nucleated cells in each sample was estimated by amplification of reference gene primers within the assay. To quantify the absolute abundance of each unique TCRbeta CDR3 rearrangement, sequence reads were collapsed and filtered. For each sample, productive Simpson clonality was calculated by taking the square root of Simpson's diversity index across productive rearrangements. Not all clones reach the TCRdb copy of this immuneACCESS table, which keeps in-frame sequences only. Checked studies attribute under half of the gap to unresolved V genes and leave the rest unexplained. From that table come the V and J calls and clone size; the DNA was used to work out D and trimming. A total of 70,000 to 100,000 clones appear in this sample, about four fifths of them only once. The top ten constitute roughly a sixth of the sample.

This specimen belongs to a study of blood T cell repertoires in COVID-19 (dated by TCRdb to 2019 to 2021). About the study as a whole: Collaborator samples came from the United States, Italy and Spain and covered acute and convalescent phases of COVID-19. Nearly every sample came with metadata listing a de-identified subject ID, COVID-19 status, age in years and sex. A freely available public database, intended as a resource for researchers studying the immune response to SARS-CoV-2, is where the repertoires were released. Subjects who had been exposed to COVID-19, were actively infected with it, or had recovered from it provided the deeply sampled blood TCRbeta repertoires that made up the dataset. Where available, HLA class I and class II types were taken from metadata supplied by the sample provider and were not determined by assay-based typing. Samples were obtained from the ongoing ImmuneRACE study (first 160 participants) and from some 1,300 subjects provided by 6 global collaborators. The material from the prospective study consisted of cDNA or gDNA derived from T cells, B-cell-depleted T cells, or PBMCs.

Results and caveats for the whole study, not just this receptor: How much clinical and demographic metadata was included differed by source and by participant, and the metadata was provided uncurated.

The collaborating institutions used their own protocols to collect whole blood in K2EDTA tubes. For TCRbeta analysis, collaborators shipped samples in one of three forms: frozen whole blood, isolated PBMCs, or DNA extracted from either of those sample types. At the junction V is shortened by 7 bases and J by 1 base; bases outside the gene matches: 8. The CDR3 starts with the cysteine, ends with the phenylalanine, and has 17 residues. The retained sequence is limited to the CDR3, 51 bases, with the frame set at the first base. CDR1 ENHRY and CDR2 SYGVKD are derived from the germline V gene. Specimen: peripheral blood. In this chain, TRBV10-3 is recombined with TRBJ2-6; 9 middle bases align to TRBD1. This sequence originates from a woman of 80 years or more with acute or convalescent COVID-19. The CDR3 in this case is CAITGTGSGSGANVLTF. In nucleotide form, the sequence is TGTGCCATCACAGGGACAGGGAGTGGTTCTGGGGCCAACGTCCTGACTTTC.